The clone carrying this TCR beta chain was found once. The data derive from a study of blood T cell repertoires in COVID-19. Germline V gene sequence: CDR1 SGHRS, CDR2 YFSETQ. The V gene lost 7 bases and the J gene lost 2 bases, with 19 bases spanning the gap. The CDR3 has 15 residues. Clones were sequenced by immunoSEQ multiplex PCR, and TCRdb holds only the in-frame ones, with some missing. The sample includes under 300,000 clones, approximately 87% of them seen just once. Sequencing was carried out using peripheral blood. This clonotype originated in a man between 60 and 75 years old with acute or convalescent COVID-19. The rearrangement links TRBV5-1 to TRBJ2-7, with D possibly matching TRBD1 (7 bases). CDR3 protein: CASQTGAGRTYEQYF. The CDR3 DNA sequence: TGCGCCAGCCAAACAGGGGCGGGGCGGACCTACGAGCAGTACTTC. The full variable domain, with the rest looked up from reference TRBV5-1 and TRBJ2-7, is KAGVTQTPRYLIKTRGQQVTLSCSPISGHRSVSWYQQTPGQGLQFLFEYFSETQRNKGNFPGRFSGRQFSNSRSEMNVSTLELGDSALYLCASQTGAGRTYEQYFGPGTRLTVT.